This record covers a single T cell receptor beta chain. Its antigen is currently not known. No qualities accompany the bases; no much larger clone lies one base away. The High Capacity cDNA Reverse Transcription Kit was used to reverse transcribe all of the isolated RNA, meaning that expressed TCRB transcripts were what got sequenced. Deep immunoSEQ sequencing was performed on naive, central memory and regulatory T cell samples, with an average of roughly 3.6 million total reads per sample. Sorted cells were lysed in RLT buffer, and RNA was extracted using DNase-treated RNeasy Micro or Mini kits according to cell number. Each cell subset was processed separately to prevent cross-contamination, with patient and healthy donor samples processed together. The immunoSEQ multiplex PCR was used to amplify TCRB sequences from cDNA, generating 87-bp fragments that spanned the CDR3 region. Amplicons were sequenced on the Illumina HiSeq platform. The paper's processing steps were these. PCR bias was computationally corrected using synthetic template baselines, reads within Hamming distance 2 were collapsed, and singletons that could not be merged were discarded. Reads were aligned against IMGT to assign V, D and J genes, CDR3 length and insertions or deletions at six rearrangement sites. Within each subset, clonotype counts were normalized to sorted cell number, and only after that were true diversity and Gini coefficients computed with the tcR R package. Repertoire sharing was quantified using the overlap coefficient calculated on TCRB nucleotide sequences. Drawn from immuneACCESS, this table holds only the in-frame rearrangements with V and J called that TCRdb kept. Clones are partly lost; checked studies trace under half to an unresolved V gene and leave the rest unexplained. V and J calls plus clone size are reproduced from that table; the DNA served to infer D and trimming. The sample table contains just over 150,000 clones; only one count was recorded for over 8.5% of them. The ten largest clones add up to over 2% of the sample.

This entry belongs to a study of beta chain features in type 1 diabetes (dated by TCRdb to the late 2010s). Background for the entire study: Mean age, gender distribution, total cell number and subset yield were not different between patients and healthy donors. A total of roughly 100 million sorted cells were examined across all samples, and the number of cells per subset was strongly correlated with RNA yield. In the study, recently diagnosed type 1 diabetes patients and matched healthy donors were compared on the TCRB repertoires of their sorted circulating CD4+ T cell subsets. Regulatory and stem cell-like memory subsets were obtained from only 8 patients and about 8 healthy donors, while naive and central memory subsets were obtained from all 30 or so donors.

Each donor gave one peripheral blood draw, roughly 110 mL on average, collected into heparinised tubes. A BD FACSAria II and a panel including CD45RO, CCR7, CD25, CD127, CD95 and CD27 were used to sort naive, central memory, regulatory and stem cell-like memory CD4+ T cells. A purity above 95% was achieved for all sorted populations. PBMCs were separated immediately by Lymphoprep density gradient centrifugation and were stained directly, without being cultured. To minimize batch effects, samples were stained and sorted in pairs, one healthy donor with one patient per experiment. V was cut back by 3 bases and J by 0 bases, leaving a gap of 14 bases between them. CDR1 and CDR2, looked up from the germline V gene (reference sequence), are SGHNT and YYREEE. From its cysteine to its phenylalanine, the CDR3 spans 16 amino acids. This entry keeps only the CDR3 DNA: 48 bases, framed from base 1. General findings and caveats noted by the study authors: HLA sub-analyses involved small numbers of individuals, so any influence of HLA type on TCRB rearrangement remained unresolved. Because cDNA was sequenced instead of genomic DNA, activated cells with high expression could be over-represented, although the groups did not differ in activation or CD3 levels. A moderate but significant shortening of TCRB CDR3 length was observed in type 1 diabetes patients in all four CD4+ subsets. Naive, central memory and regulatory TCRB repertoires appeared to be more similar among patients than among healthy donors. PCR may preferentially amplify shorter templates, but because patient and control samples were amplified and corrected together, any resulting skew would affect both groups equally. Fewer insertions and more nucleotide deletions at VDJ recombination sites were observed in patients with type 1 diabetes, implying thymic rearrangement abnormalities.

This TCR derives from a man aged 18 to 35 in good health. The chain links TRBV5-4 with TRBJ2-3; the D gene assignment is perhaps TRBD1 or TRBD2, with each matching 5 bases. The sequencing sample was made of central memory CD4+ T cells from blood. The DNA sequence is TGTGCCAGCAGCTCCTCGGGGCGGAGGAGCACAGATACGCAGTATTTT. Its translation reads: CASSSSGRRSTDTQYF.